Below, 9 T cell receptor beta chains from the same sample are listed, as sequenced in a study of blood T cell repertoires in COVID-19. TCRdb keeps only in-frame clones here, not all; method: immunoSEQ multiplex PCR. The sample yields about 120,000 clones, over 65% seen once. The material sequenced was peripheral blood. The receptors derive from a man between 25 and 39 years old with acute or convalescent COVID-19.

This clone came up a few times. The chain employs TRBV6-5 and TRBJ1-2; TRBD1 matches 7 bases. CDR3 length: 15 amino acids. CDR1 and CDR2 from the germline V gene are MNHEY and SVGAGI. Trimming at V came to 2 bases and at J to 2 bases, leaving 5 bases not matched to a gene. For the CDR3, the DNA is TGTGCCAGCAGTTACGGGACAGCGTTCAACTATGGCTACACCTTC. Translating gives CASSYGTAFNYGYTF.

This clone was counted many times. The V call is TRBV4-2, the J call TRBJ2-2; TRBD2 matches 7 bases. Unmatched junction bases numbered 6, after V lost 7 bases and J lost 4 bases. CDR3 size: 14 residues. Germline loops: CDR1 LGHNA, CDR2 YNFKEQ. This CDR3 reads CASTPGEGTGELFF. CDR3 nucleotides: TGTGCCAGCACCCCCGGGGAGGGCACCGGGGAGCTGTTTTTT.

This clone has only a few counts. The CDR3 loop is CASSVGTTQETQYF. The CDR3 nucleotides are TGTGCCAGCAGCGTAGGGACTACCCAAGAGACCCAGTACTTC. The chain combines TRBV9 with TRBJ2-5; D may be TRBD2 (6 bases). In germline, CDR1 is SGDLS, CDR2 YYNGEE. V was trimmed by 0 bases and J by 1 base, leaving 7 bases between them. This CDR3 has 14 amino acids.

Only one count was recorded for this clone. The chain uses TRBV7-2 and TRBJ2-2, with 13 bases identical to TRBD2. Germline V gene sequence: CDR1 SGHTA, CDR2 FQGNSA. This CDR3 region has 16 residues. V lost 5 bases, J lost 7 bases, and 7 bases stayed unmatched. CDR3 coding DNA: TGTGCCAGCAGCCTCGGACTAGCGGGGGACTTCGGGGAGCTGTTTTTT. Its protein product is CASSLGLAGDFGELFF.

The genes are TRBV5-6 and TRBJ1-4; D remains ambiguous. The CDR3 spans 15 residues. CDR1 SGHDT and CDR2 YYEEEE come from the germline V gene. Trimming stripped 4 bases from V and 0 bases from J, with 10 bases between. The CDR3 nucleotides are TGTGCCAGCAGCCACAGTTTTCCAACTAATGAAAAACTGTTTTTT. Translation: CASSHSFPTNEKLFF.

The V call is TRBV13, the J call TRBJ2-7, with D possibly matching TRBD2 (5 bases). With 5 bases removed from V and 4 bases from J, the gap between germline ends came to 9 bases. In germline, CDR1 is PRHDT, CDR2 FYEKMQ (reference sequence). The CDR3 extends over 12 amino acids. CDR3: CASSQGSYEQYV. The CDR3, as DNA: TGTGCCAGCAGCCAAGGGAGTTACGAGCAGTACGTC.

In DNA form, the CDR3 reads TGTGCCAGTAGTGAGGGACAGGCCACACCTTACGAGCAGTACTTC. As protein: CASSEGQATPYEQYF. J is TRBJ2-7 and V is TRBV19, with 8 bases matching TRBD1. The junction had 10 bases not matched to a gene; V was cut back by 5 bases and J by 4 bases. Germline CDR1 is LNHDA and CDR2 is SQIVND (reference sequence). CDR3 length equals 15 residues.

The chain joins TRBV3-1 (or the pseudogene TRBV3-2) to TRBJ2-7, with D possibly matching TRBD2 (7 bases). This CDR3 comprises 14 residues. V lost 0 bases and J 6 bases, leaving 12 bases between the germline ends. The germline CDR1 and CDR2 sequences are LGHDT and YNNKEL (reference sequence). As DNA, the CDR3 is TGTGCCAGCAGCCAAGATTTAGGGGGGGCCGAGCAGTACGTC. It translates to CASSQDLGGAEQYV.

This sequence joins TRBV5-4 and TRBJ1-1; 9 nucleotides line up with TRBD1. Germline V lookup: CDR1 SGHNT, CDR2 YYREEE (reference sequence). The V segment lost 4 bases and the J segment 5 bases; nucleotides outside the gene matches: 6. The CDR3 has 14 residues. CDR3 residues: CASSVTGGGTEAFF. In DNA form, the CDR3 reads TGTGCCAGCAGCGTTACAGGGGGCGGGACTGAAGCTTTCTTT.